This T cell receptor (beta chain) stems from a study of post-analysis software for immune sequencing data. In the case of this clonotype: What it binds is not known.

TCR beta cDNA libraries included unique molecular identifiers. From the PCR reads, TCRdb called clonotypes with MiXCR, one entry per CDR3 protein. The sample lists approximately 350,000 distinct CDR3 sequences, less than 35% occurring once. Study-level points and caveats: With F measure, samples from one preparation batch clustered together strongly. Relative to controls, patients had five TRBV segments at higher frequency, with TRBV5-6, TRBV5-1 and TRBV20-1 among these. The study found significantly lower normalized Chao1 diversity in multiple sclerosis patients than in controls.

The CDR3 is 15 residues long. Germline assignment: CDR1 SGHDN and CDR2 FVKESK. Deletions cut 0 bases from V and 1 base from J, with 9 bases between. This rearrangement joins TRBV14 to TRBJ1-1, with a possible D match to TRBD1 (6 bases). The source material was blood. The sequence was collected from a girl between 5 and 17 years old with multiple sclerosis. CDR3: CASSQEGAENTEAFF. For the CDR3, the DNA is TGTGCCAGCAGCCAAGAGGGGGCAGAGAACACTGAAGCTTTCTTT.